This T cell receptor beta chain was identified in a study of blood T cell repertoires in COVID-19. The wider study: Collection of acute and convalescent COVID-19 samples took place in the United States, Italy and Spain. Sample material is recorded as cDNA or gDNA derived from T cells, B-cell-depleted T cells, or PBMCs.

Only in-frame clones appear in the TCRdb table, and some are missing; sequencing was by immunoSEQ multiplex PCR. The sample includes 500,000 to 600,000 clones, approximately 88% seen only once; the top ten take 7.5% to 9%. A Seattle source enrolled patients during active infection and followed them longitudinally. V gave up 2 bases and J gave up 0 bases; unmatched junction bases: 1. CDR3 length: 14 amino acids. Germline V gene sequence: CDR1 SEHNR, CDR2 FQNEAQ (reference sequence). The sequenced sample was peripheral blood. The V call is TRBV7-9, the J call TRBJ2-7, with 7 nucleotides matching TRBD1. The source is a woman aged 45-65 years with COVID-19, enrolled during active disease. CDR3 sequence (DNA): TGTGCCAGCAGCTTACAGGGGGTCTCCTACGAGCAGTACTTC. Amino acids: CASSLQGVSYEQYF.